This is a list of T cell receptor beta chains from one sample in a study of CD8 T cells in ankylosing spondylitis. MiXCR, applied by TCRdb to the 5' RACE reads, yields one record per CDR3 protein. Seen here are about 130,000 distinct CDR3 sequences, around 13% observed once, and the top ten hold under 3%. The sample taken for sequencing was blood, either unsorted or a sorted T cell fraction (not recorded which). The origin of the receptors is a female donor with ankylosing spondylitis or in good health (not recorded which). The CDR3 runs from the conserved cysteine through the conserved F or W. A D gene is named only where the DNA matches it firmly. Only some rows state a clone size, as once, few, many or a class for expanded clones.

d_call	j_call	v_call	clone_size	cdr3_aa	cdr3_nt
.	TRBJ1-1	TRBV5-5	few	CASSRITGRSNTEAFF	TGTGCCAGCAGCCGCATTACAGGGAGATCGAACACTGAAGCTTTCTTT
TRBD1	TRBJ2-1	TRBV20-1	many	CSARTQGSSYNEQFF	TGCAGTGCTAGAACACAGGGGAGCTCCTACAATGAGCAGTTCTTC
TRBD2	TRBJ2-2	TRBV6-1	few	CASCARIPPGTTTGELFF	TGTGCCAGCTGTGCCCGAATACCCCCCGGGACTACCACCGGGGAGCTGTTTTTT
.	TRBJ2-5	TRBV10-3	.	CATSDGGQETQYF	TGTGCCACCAGTGACGGCGGCCAAGAGACCCAGTACTTC
TRBD2	TRBJ2-3	TRBV10-3	many	CAISGAGGGTDTQYF	TGTGCCATCAGTGGAGCGGGAGGAGGCACAGATACGCAGTATTTT
TRBD1	TRBJ1-3	TRBV5-1	many	CASSLQGQGYGNTIYF	TGCGCCAGCAGCTTGCAGGGACAGGGGTACGGAAACACCATATATTTT
TRBD2	TRBJ2-3	TRBV29-1	many	CSVVLAGSTDTQYF	TGCAGCGTTGTACTAGCGGGAAGCACAGATACGCAGTATTTT
TRBD2	TRBJ2-1	TRBV12-3/TRBV12-4	few	CASNNVPSGNEQFF	TGTGCCAGCAATAACGTTCCTAGCGGGAATGAGCAGTTCTTC
.	TRBJ2-7	TRBV2	.	CASGRTYEQYF	TGTGCCAGCGGACGAACCTACGAGCAGTACTTC
.	TRBJ2-3	TRBV10-3	.	CAISDRPAADTQYF	TGTGCCATCAGTGATCGACCGGCAGCAGATACGCAGTATTTT
.	TRBJ2-7	TRBV12-3/TRBV12-4	.	CASTDGSNSYEQYF	TGTGCCAGCACGGATGGCTCAAACTCCTACGAGCAGTACTTC
TRBD1	TRBJ1-1	TRBV9	few	CASSPWTGGNTEAFF	TGTGCCAGCAGCCCATGGACAGGGGGAAACACTGAAGCTTTCTTT
.	TRBJ1-3	TRBV5-1	.	CASSPSVDSGNTIYF	TGCGCCAGCAGCCCGTCAGTAGACTCTGGAAACACCATATATTTT
.	TRBJ2-3	TRBV7-3	few	CASSEGYLTDTQYF	TGTGCCAGCAGCGAGGGGTACCTGACAGATACGCAGTATTTT
TRBD2	TRBJ2-1	TRBV24-1	.	CATSDREGVYSYNEQFF	TGTGCCACCAGTGATCGGGAGGGGGTGTACTCCTACAATGAGCAGTTCTTC
.	TRBJ1-2	TRBV7-9	few	CASSLAGSNGYTF	TGTGCCAGCAGCTTAGCAGGGTCCAATGGCTACACCTTC
.	TRBJ2-7	TRBV4-1	many	CASSQDLGPTYEQYF	TGCGCCAGCAGCCAAGATTTAGGACCAACCTACGAGCAGTACTTC
.	TRBJ2-1	TRBV7-6	.	CASSRIHGELPYNEQFF	TGTGCCAGCAGTAGAATTCACGGGGAGCTCCCCTACAATGAGCAGTTCTTC
TRBD1	TRBJ2-3	TRBV6-2/TRBV6-3	few	CASSYPRTGGIEYF	TGTGCCAGCAGTTACCCTCGGACAGGGGGAATCGAGTATTTT
TRBD1	TRBJ2-2	TRBV29-1	many	CSAGQGVGELFF	TGCAGCGCCGGACAGGGAGTCGGGGAGCTGTTTTTT
.	TRBJ2-1	TRBV5-5	many	CASSLMVDYSYNEQFF	TGTGCCAGCAGCTTGATGGTCGACTACTCCTACAATGAGCAGTTCTTC
TRBD2	TRBJ2-1	TRBV4-2	many	CASSQLSGGSYNEQFF	TGTGCCAGCAGCCAACTGAGCGGGGGGTCCTACAATGAGCAGTTCTTC
TRBD2	TRBJ2-1	TRBV20-1	few	CSASASGSLNEQFF	TGCAGTGCTAGTGCTAGCGGGAGCCTGAATGAGCAGTTCTTC
.	TRBJ2-3	TRBV20-1	many	CSARTASTDTQYF	TGCAGTGCTAGGACAGCTAGCACAGATACGCAGTATTTT
.	TRBJ2-3	TRBV7-2	few	CAQAGPADTQYF	TGTGCCCAAGCCGGGCCCGCAGATACGCAGTATTTT
.	TRBJ2-7	TRBV3-1	many	CASSQGTGPYEQYF	TGTGCCAGCAGCCAAGGCACAGGGCCCTACGAGCAGTACTTC
.	TRBJ1-1	TRBV12-3/TRBV12-4	.	CASSLGRGNTEAFF	TGTGCCAGCAGTTTAGGCAGGGGGAACACTGAAGCTTTCTTT
.	TRBJ2-1	TRBV29-1	.	CSVGRSTVNEQFF	TGCAGCGTTGGTAGGAGTACGGTCAATGAGCAGTTCTTC
.	TRBJ1-1	TRBV29-1	.	CSVESARNTEAFF	TGCAGCGTTGAATCTGCCAGGAACACTGAAGCTTTCTTT
.	TRBJ2-5	TRBV29-1	many	CSVDKGETQYF	TGCAGCGTGGATAAAGGCGAGACCCAGTACTTC
.	TRBJ1-1	TRBV7-2	.	CASSLGPANTETFF	TGTGCCAGCAGCTTAGGCCCGGCCAACACTGAAACTTTCTTT
TRBD1	TRBJ2-7	TRBV18	few	CASSPGTEPYEQYF	TGTGCCAGCTCACCAGGGACAGAACCCTACGAGCAGTACTTC
.	TRBJ2-1	TRBV9	few	CASSVGVADEQFF	TGTGCCAGCAGCGTCGGGGTAGCGGACGAGCAGTTCTTC
.	TRBJ2-1	TRBV3-1	many	CASSQVSSVYNEQFF	TGTGCCAGCAGCCAAGTCTCTAGCGTTTACAATGAGCAGTTCTTC
.	TRBJ2-7	TRBV12-3/TRBV12-4	.	CTSCLALNPSGTRGYEQYF	TGTACCAGCTGTTTAGCGCTAAACCCTAGTGGGACGCGGGGATACGAGCAGTACTTC
TRBD2	TRBJ2-1	TRBV7-3	few	CASSLTGTSGSNEQFF	TGTGCCAGCAGCTTAACCGGGACTAGCGGGAGCAATGAGCAGTTCTTC
.	TRBJ2-2	TRBV15	many	CATSERQMNTGELFF	TGTGCCACCTCTGAGCGACAGATGAACACCGGGGAGCTGTTTTTT
.	TRBJ2-7	TRBV7-9	few	CASSLQESEQYF	TGTGCCAGCAGCTTGCAGGAAAGCGAGCAGTACTTC
TRBD1	TRBJ1-2	TRBV6-1	few	CASKMTGAFYGYTF	TGTGCCAGCAAAATGACAGGGGCGTTCTATGGCTACACCTTC
TRBD1	TRBJ2-6	TRBV6-5	.	CASSTGDRVSGANVLTF	TGTGCCAGCAGTACTGGGGACAGGGTATCTGGGGCCAACGTCCTGACTTTC
TRBD1	TRBJ2-7	TRBV11-2	few	CASSSRDRNYEQYF	TGTGCCAGCAGCTCCCGGGACAGAAACTACGAGCAGTACTTC
.	TRBJ2-1	TRBV12-3/TRBV12-4	.	CASRGRPSYNEQFF	TGTGCCAGCAGAGGGAGGCCCTCCTACAATGAGCAGTTCTTC
TRBD2	TRBJ2-7	TRBV5-1	many	CASSTGLAGVGQYF	TGCGCCAGCAGCACGGGACTAGCGGGAGTCGGGCAGTACTTC
.	TRBJ2-5	TRBV6-1	.	CASSHGETQYF	TGTGCCAGCAGTCATGGAGAGACCCAGTACTTC
.	TRBJ2-2	TRBV20-1	many	CSASVTTNTGELFF	TGCAGTGCTAGTGTCACAACGAACACCGGGGAGCTGTTTTTT
.	TRBJ2-6	TRBV20-1	.	CSAPDRLSGANVLTF	TGCAGTGCTCCTGACAGGCTCTCTGGGGCCAACGTCCTGACTTTC
TRBD2	TRBJ2-3	TRBV20-1	.	CSARDPVGGGGTDTQYF	TGCAGTGCTAGAGATCCGGTGGGGGGAGGGGGCACAGATACGCAGTATTTT
TRBD1	TRBJ1-1	TRBV9	.	CASSEYAGTGGTEAFF	TGTGCCAGCAGCGAATATGCCGGGACAGGGGGCACTGAAGCTTTCTTT